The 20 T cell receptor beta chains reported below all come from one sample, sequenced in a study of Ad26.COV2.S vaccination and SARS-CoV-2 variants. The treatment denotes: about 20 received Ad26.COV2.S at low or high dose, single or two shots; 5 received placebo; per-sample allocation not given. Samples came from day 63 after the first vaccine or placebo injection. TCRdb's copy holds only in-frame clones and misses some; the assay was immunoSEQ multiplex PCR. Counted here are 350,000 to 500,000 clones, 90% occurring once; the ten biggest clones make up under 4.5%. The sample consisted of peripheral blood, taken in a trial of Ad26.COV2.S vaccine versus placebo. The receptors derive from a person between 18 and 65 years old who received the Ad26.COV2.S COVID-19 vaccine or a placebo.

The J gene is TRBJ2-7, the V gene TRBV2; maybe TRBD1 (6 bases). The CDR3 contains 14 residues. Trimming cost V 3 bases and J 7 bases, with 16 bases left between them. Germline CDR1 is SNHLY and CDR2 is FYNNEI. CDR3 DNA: TGTGCCAGCAGTGAGGGGACAAACCTACGAGAGCAGTACTTC. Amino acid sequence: CASSEGTNLREQYF.

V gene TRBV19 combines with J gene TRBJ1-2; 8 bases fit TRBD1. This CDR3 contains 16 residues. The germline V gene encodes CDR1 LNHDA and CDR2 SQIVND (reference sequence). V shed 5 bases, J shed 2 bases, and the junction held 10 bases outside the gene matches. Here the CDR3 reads CASSPSGTGLNYGYTF. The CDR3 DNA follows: TGTGCCAGTAGTCCCAGCGGGACAGGACTCAACTATGGCTACACCTTC.

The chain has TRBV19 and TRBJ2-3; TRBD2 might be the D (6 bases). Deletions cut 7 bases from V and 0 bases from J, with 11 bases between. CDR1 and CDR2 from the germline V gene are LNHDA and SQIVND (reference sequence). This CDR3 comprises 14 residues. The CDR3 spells CASKTSWSTDTQYF. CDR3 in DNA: TGTGCCAGTAAGACTAGTTGGAGCACAGATACGCAGTATTTT. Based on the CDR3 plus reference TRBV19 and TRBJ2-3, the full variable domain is DGGITQSPKYLFRKEGQNVTLSCEQNLNHDAMYWYRQDPGQGLRLIYYSQIVNDFQKGDIAEGYSVSREKKESFPLTVTSAQKNPTAFYLCASKTSWSTDTQYFGPGTRLTVL.

CDR3 residues: CASSQRRNFPQHF. The CDR3 DNA follows: TGTGCCAGCAGCCAGAGGAGGAATTTCCCCCAGCATTTT. This sequence joins TRBV11-2 and TRBJ1-5; D gene uncertain. The CDR3 consists of 13 residues. V was shortened by 5 bases and J by 10 bases, with 15 bases between the two germline ends. The germline CDR1 and CDR2 sequences are SGHAT and FQNNGV.

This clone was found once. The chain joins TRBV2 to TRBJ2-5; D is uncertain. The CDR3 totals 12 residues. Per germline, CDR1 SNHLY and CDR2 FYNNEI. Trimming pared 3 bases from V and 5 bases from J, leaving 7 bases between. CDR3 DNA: TGTGCCAGCAGTGAGGCCGGGGAGACCCAGTACTTC. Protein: CASSEAGETQYF.

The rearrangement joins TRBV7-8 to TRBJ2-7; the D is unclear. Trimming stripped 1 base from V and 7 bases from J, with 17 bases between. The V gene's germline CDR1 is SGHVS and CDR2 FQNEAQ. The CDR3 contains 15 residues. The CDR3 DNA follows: TGTGCCAGCAGCTTAGGGACCGGGCCTGCTTTAGAGCAGTACTTC. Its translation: CASSLGTGPALEQYF.

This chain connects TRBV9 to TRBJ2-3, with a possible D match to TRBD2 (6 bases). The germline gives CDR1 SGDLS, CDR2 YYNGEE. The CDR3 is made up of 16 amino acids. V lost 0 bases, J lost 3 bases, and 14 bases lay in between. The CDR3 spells CASSVAGGTLTDTQYF. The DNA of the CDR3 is TGTGCCAGCAGCGTAGCGGGCGGGACTCTGACAGATACGCAGTATTTT.

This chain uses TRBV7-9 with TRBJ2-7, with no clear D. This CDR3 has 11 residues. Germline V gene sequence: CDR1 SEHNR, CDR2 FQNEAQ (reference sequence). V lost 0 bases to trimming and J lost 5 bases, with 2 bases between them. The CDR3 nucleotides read TGTGCCAGCAGCTTAGCTGACGAGCAGTACTTC. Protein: CASSLADEQYF.

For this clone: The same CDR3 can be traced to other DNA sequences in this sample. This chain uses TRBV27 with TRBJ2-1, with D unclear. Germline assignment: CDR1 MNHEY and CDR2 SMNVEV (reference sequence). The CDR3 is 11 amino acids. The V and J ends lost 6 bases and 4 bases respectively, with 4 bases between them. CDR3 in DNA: TGTGCCAGCAGCCGATACAATGAGCAGTTCTTC. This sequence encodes CASSRYNEQFF.

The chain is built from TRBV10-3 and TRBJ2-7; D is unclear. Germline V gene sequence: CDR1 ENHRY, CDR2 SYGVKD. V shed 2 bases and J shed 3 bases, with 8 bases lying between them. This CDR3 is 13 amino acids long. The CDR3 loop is CAISEGSSYEQYF. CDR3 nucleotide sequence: TGTGCCATCAGTGAGGGGTCCAGCTACGAGCAGTACTTC.

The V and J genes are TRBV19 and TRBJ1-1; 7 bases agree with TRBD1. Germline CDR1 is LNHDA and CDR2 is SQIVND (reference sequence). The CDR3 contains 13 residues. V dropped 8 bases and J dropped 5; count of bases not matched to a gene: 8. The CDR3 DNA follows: TGTGCCAGTCAAACAGGGGTAGGGACTGAAGCTTTCTTT. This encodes CASQTGVGTEAFF.

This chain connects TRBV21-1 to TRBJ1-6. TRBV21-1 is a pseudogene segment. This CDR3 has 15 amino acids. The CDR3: CASSKHGTRGAPLHF. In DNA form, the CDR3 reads TGTGCCAGCAGCAAACATGGGACCCGCGGTGCACCCCTCCACTTT.

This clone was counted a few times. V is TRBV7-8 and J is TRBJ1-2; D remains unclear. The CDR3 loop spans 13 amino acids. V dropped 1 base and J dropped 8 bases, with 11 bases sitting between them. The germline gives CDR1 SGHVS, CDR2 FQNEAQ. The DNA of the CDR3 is TGTGCCAGCAGCTTAGGGAGCACCGTCGGCTACACCTTC. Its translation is CASSLGSTVGYTF.

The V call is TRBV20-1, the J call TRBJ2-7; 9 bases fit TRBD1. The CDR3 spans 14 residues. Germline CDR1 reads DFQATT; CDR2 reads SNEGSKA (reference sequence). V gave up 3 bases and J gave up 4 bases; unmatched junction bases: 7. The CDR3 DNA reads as TGCAGTGCTAGTGGAGACAGGGGGTCTTACGAGCAGTACTTC. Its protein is CSASGDRGSYEQYF.

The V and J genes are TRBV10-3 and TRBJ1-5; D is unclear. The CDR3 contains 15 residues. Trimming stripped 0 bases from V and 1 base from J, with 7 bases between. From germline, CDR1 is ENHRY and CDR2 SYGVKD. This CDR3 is CAISESKDSNQPQHF. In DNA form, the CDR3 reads TGTGCCATCAGTGAGTCGAAGGACAGCAATCAGCCCCAGCATTTT.

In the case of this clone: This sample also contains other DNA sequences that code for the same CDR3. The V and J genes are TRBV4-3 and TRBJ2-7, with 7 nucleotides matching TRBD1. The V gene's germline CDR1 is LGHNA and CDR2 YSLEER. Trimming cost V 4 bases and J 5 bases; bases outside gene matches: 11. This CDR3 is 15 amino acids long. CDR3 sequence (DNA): TGCGCCAGCAGCCGACGACAGGGAAGGACTGACGAGCAGTACTTC. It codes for CASSRRQGRTDEQYF.

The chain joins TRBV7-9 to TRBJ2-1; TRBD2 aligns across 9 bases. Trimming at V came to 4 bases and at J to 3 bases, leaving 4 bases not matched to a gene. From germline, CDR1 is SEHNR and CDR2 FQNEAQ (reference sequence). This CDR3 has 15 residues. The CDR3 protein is CASSSLSGSYNEQFF. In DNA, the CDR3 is TGTGCCAGCAGCTCCCTTAGCGGGAGCTACAATGAGCAGTTCTTC.

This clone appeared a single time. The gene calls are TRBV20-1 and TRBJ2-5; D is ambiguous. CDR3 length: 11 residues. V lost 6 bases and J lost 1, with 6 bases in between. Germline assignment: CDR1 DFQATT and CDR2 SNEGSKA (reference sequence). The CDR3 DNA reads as TGCAGTGCCCCCCGCCAAGAGACCCAGTACTTC. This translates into CSAPRQETQYF.

DNA of the CDR3: TGCGCCAGCAGCACAGGGGCAGGTTACGAGCAGTACTTC. Residues: CASSTGAGYEQYF. The V gene is TRBV4-3, the J gene TRBJ2-7, with 7 bases identical to TRBD1. Germline CDR1 and CDR2: LGHNA and YSLEER. The ends lost 5 bases at V and 4 bases at J; junction bases unmatched: 5. The CDR3 length is 13 residues.

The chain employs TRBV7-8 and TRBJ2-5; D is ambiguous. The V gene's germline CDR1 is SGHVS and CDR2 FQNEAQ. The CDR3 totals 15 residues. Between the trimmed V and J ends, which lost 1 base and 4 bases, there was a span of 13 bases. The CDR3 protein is CASSLGGGFRETQYF. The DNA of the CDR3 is TGTGCCAGCAGCTTAGGAGGCGGTTTTCGAGAGACCCAGTACTTC.